The text below deals with one T cell receptor (beta chain). Its antigen remains unidentified. These data originate in a study of cytomegalovirus exposure and HLA in healthy donors. The donors were in the approximately 120-subject validation cohort; that cohort was separate from the 666-subject first cohort. Study-wide points: Cytomegalovirus status, reportedly, was diagnosed with high specificity and sensitivity by the classifier.

Data came from immunoSEQ multiplex PCR; TCRdb stores just in-frame clones and leaves some out. The profile shows roughly 73,000 clones, nearly 95% of them singletons. Germline values: CDR1 KGHSH, CDR2 LQKENI. J lost 9 bases, V lost 3 bases, and 2 bases had no gene match. The CDR3 has 12 amino acids. Source material: PBMCs. The chain employs TRBV18 and TRBJ2-1; 7 bases line up with TRBD2. This TCR was sampled from a man younger than 35 in good health and CMV-seropositive. The CDR3 loop is CASSPQRGEQFF. In DNA form, the CDR3 reads TGTGCCAGCTCACCTCAGCGGGGTGAGCAGTTCTTC.